These 18 T cell receptor beta chains were sequenced from one sample in a study of shared clonotypes between healthy human individuals. Sequenced by immunoSEQ multiplex PCR; TCRdb stores in-frame clones only, minus some. The sample shows about 600,000 clones, about 97% of them seen only once. The sequencing input was naive CD4+ T cells sorted from blood. Stated subset: CD45RA+ positively selected. The receptors were gathered from a woman aged 25 to 45 in good health.

This clone was recorded once. V and J are TRBV5-1 and TRBJ2-3, with TRBD1 identical over 9 bases. CDR3 length: 15 residues. Germline CDR1 and CDR2: SGHRS and YFSETQ. V gave up 0 bases and J gave up 8 bases; unmatched junction bases: 7. CDR3 DNA sequence: TGCGCCAGCAGCTTGGACAGGGGGCAGATGGGTACGCAGTATTTT. Protein product: CASSLDRGQMGTQYF.

The rearrangement joins TRBV2 to TRBJ2-2, with a possible D match to TRBD2 (5 bases). V gave up 5 bases and J gave up 2 bases, with 6 bases separating them. Germline CDR1 SNHLY, CDR2 FYNNEI. CDR3 length: 13 amino acids. CDR3 sequence reads: CASSPGNTGELFF. The DNA for the CDR3 is TGTGCCAGCAGTCCGGGAAACACCGGGGAGCTGTTTTTT.

The chain combines TRBV5-1 with TRBJ1-2; the D gene is possibly TRBD1 (5 bases). The V gene lost 2 bases and the J gene lost 4 bases, with 9 bases spanning the gap. The CDR3 has 13 amino acids. The germline CDR1 and CDR2 sequences are SGHRS and YFSETQ. CDR3 bases: TGCGCCAGCAGCTTACCAGGGAGCTATGGCTACACCTTC. This translates into CASSLPGSYGYTF.

CDR3 sequence: CASSLSPEGTLQETQYF. The CDR3 nucleotides are TGCGCCAGCAGCTTGTCCCCGGAAGGGACACTCCAAGAGACCCAGTACTTC. V is TRBV5-1 and J is TRBJ2-5; tentatively, D is TRBD1 (6 bases). Between the trimmed V and J ends, which lost 1 base and 1 base, there was a span of 17 bases. Germline V gives CDR1 SGHRS, CDR2 YFSETQ. The CDR3 contains 17 residues.

This clone was recorded only once. The chain joins TRBV27 to TRBJ2-1; perhaps D is TRBD1 or TRBD2 (5 bases each). The V gene's germline CDR1 is MNHEY and CDR2 SMNVEV (reference sequence). V lost 6 bases, J lost 4 bases, and 16 bases lay in between. The CDR3 contains 15 residues. In DNA form, the CDR3 reads TGTGCCAGCAGGCCCGGGGCGACCATATACAATGAGCAGTTCTTC. Protein: CASRPGATIYNEQFF.

This chain uses TRBV21-1 with TRBJ1-4. TRBV21-1 is a listed pseudogene. This CDR3 contains 19 residues. CDR3 region: CASSGSPTYIWNNNEKLFF. The CDR3 region has the DNA TGTGCCAGCAGCGGGTCCCCGACCTACATTTGGAACAATAATGAAAAACTGTTTTTT.

The chain is built from TRBV6-4 and TRBJ2-1; tentatively, D is TRBD2 (5 bases). The V end lost 2 bases, the J end lost 14 bases, and 13 bases lay between the germline ends. The CDR3 spans 12 residues. Germline lookup yields CDR1 MRHNA and CDR2 SNTAGT. The CDR3 DNA is TGTGCCAGCAGTGACAGGAGAGGGCTGAAGTTCTTC. It encodes CASSDRRGLKFF.

This chain connects TRBV11-2 to TRBJ2-7; D assignment may be TRBD1 or TRBD2 (5 bases each). The CDR3 has 16 residues. CDR1 SGHAT and CDR2 FQNNGV come from the germline V gene. V dropped 3 bases and J dropped 3 bases, with 18 bases sitting between them. The CDR3 bases are TGTGCCAGCAGCTTGGGGGTCGGCGGGTTAGGCTACGAGCAGTACTTC. This sequence encodes CASSLGVGGLGYEQYF.

The chain joins TRBV27 to TRBJ2-3; TRBD2 aligns across 8 bases. CDR1 and CDR2 from the germline V gene are MNHEY and SMNVEV (reference sequence). After removal of 6 bases from V and 1 base from J, the junction contained 9 bases not matched to a gene. The CDR3 loop spans 16 amino acids. CDR3 region: CASSPRQTSGTDTQYF. The CDR3 DNA sequence: TGTGCCAGCAGCCCGCGACAGACTAGCGGCACAGATACGCAGTATTTT.

The rearrangement joins TRBV21-1 to TRBJ2-7; the table names TRBD2, a call not compared with the DNA. TRBV21-1 is deemed a pseudogene. The CDR3 totals 15 residues. CDR3 sequence reads: CASSTAGTSGYEQYF. The CDR3 DNA reads TGTGCCAGCAGCACGGCCGGGACTAGCGGGTACGAGCAGTACTTC.

The chain combines TRBV28 with TRBJ2-3; D not certain. The CDR3 loop spans 17 amino acids. Germline CDR1 reads MDHEN; CDR2 reads SYDVKM. Trimming took 2 bases from V and 2 from J, leaving 17 bases between them. The CDR3 region has the DNA TGTGCCAGCAGTTTAACGCAGGTAGAATCCAACACAGATACGCAGTATTTT. This translates into CASSLTQVESNTDTQYF.

The chain joins TRBV10-3 to TRBJ1-1; D unclear. There are 12 residues in the CDR3. Trimming left V 11 bases short and J 1 base short, with 11 bases between. Germline CDR1 ENHRY, CDR2 SYGVKD. The CDR3 loop is CAARAENTEAFF. Written as DNA, the CDR3 is TGTGCCGCGCGGGCGGAGAACACTGAAGCTTTCTTT.

The CDR3 DNA reads as TGTGCCATCAGCCCCGGGACAGGGGCTCCCTATGGCTACACCTTC. This encodes CAISPGTGAPYGYTF. The chain employs TRBV10-3 and TRBJ1-2, with TRBD1 matching over 10 bases. The V segment lost 6 bases and the J segment 4 bases; nucleotides outside the gene matches: 8. Germline V CDR1 and CDR2: ENHRY, SYGVKD. This CDR3 spans 15 amino acids.

This chain joins TRBV27 and TRBJ2-1, with 7 bases that match TRBD1. The CDR3 runs to 15 residues. V lost 4 bases to trimming and J lost 0 bases; unmatched junction nucleotides: 3. CDR1 and CDR2 (germline): MNHEY, SMNVEV (reference sequence). Here the CDR3 DNA reads TGTGCCAGCAGTTATTCAGGGGGCTCCTACAATGAGCAGTTCTTC. It yields the protein CASSYSGGSYNEQFF.

The rearrangement joins TRBV12-2 to TRBJ1-1. TRBV12-2 is a listed pseudogene. The CDR3 has 15 amino acids. The CDR3 is CASRLPVSPNTEAFF. CDR3 DNA: TGTGCAAGTCGCCTCCCAGTTAGTCCGAACACTGAAGCTTTCTTT.

The gene calls are TRBV30 and TRBJ2-1; tentative D call: TRBD2 (7 bases). CDR3 length: 15 amino acids. Trimming shortened V by 1 base and J by 9 bases, and 19 bases separated the two germline ends. Per germline, CDR1 GTSNPN and CDR2 SVGIG (reference sequence). The CDR3 protein is CAWSGGGGERIEQFF. CDR3 coding DNA: TGTGCCTGGAGTGGAGGGGGGGGAGAGCGTATTGAGCAGTTCTTC.

V is TRBV12-5 and J is TRBJ2-1, with 15 bases fitting TRBD2. With 1 base clipped from V and 10 bases from J, the junction kept 8 bases outside the gene matches. This CDR3 has 17 amino acids. CDR1 LGHNT and CDR2 FRNRAP come from the germline V gene. In DNA form, the CDR3 reads TGTGCTAGTGGTTTGGCGCCTCCGGGACTAGCGGGAGGAGAGCAGTTCTTC. Amino acid sequence: CASGLAPPGLAGGEQFF.

The genes are TRBV27 and TRBJ2-7; 11 bases are shared with TRBD2. The CDR3 spans 16 residues. Losses at the gene ends were 6 bases for V and 4 bases for J; bases not matched to a gene: 11. The germline gives CDR1 MNHEY, CDR2 SMNVEV (reference sequence). The CDR3 protein is CASRSGLVAGGYEQYF. DNA of the CDR3: TGTGCCAGCAGATCAGGGTTGGTAGCGGGAGGGTACGAGCAGTACTTC.